This T cell receptor beta chain stems from a study of blood T cell repertoires in COVID-19 (TCRdb year 2020). With respect to the entire study: Samples from collaborators originated in the United States, Italy and Spain and spanned both the acute and convalescent phases of COVID-19. Where available, HLA class I and class II types were taken from metadata supplied by the sample provider and were not determined by assay-based typing. The prospective study material was composed of cDNA or gDNA derived from T cells, B-cell-depleted T cells, or PBMCs. The samples were drawn from two sources: the first 160 participants of the ongoing ImmuneRACE study, and 1,254 subjects contributed by 6 global collaborators. The repertoires were made available in a free public database intended to serve as a resource for research on the immune response to SARS-CoV-2. The dataset comprised deeply sampled blood TCRbeta repertoires from subjects exposed to, actively infected with, or recovered from COVID-19. A de-identified subject ID, COVID-19 status, age in years and sex were almost always included in the sample metadata.

The CDR3 sequence holds 15 residues, the cysteine and phenylalanine included. Only the CDR3 part of the read is kept: 45 bases, read in frame from the first base. CDR1 and CDR2 are read off the germline V gene as ENHRY and SYGVKD. V loses 4 bases, J loses 6 bases, and the germline ends lie 13 bases apart. Of note for this clone: Its antigen is still unknown. Per-base qualities were not stored, and no clone one base away is much larger.

What the research found in general, with its limitations: The quantity of clinical and demographic metadata differed by source and by participant and was supplied without curation.

TCRbeta CDR3 regions were amplified from genomic DNA using the immunoSEQ Assay, a bias-controlled multiplex PCR. On the authors' methods: The number of nucleated cells in each sample was estimated from the amplification of reference gene primers within the assay. Sequence reads were collapsed and filtered to measure the absolute abundance of every unique TCRbeta CDR3 rearrangement. For each sample, productive Simpson clonality was calculated as the square root of Simpson's diversity index across productive rearrangements. This immuneACCESS table, as held by TCRdb, lists in-frame sequences with V and J called but not all clones. Of the missing ones, under half trace to an unresolved V gene in checked studies; the others have no known cause. V and J calls and clone size follow that table, whereas D and trimming were derived from the DNA. Counted in this sample were 150,000 to 200,000 clones; more than 75% of them appeared once. In total, the top ten clones hold roughly a sixth of the sample.

The collaborating institutions used their own protocols to collect whole blood in K2EDTA tubes. For TCRbeta analysis, collaborator samples were shipped as frozen whole blood, as isolated PBMCs, or as DNA extracted from either sample type. The clonotype comes from a man between 60 and 75 years old with active or convalescent COVID-19. The rearrangement joined TRBV10-3 to TRBJ1-6; the D gene cannot be resolved reliably. The material sequenced was peripheral blood. CDR3 region: CAISAATNLNSPLHF. The DNA sequence is as follows: TGTGCCATCAGTGCCGCCACAAACCTTAATTCACCCCTCCACTTT.